Here is one T cell receptor beta chain with its context. Its antigen is unknown. This specimen comes from a study of CD8+CD57+ T cells in acquired aplastic anemia. Turning to the study itself: Across the sorted CD4+ and CD8+ cells, DNA amounts averaged approximately 3 ug. Sequencing produced an average of about 10 million reads per healthy donor for CD4+ cells.

Trimming cost V 4 bases and J 1 base, with 5 bases left between them. Per the germline V gene, CDR1 is ENHRY and CDR2 is SYGVKD. This CDR3 is 13 amino acids long. Profiles of TCR beta VDJ and CDR3 were generated from a genomic DNA template. MiXCR, run by TCRdb on the reads, gives a single entry per CDR3 protein. The sample includes about 210,000 distinct CDR3 sequences, 60% to 65% of them seen just once. Overall study results and limits: CD8+ Simpson's diversity showed no significant patient-control difference. Patients and controls turned out to have 25 to 35 CD8+ CDR3 sequences in common.

The TCR comes from a human donor in good health. The chain links TRBV10-3 to TRBJ1-5, with D hard to call. The sample was sorted CD4+, CD8+, or CD8+CD57+ T cells (not recorded which) from PBMCs. In nucleotides, the CDR3 is TGTGCCATCAGTGGGACGAGCAATCAGCCCCAGCATTTT. It codes for CAISGTSNQPQHF.